This T cell receptor beta chain was recovered during a study of shared clonotypes between healthy human individuals. Negatively enriched CD4+ T cells were divided by CD45RA into naive and memory. Broader study findings: Enrolling few donors narrowed the genetic and exposure-history diversity that was represented.

The data were produced by immunoSEQ multiplex PCR, yet TCRdb's version contains in-frame clones alone and is incomplete. This table has about 2.3 million clones, around 90% appearing once. For this clone: Its matching antigen is unknown.

The clonotype comes from a man aged 18 to 30 in good health. Some clones in this sample may be carry-over from other donors' samples. Sequencing input: naive CD4+ T cells from PBMCs. Subset of the sample: CD45RA+ positively selected.

The CDR3 DNA reads as TGTGCCAGTAGTATGATTAGGACTAGCGGGACCTACGAGCAGTACTTC. This gives the protein CASSMIRTSGTYEQYF. This rearrangement joins TRBV19 to TRBJ2-7; 12 positions agree with TRBD2. The CDR3 covers 16 residues. V was pared by 3 bases and J by 2 bases, with 5 bases of the junction left unmatched. CDR1 is LNHDA and CDR2 is SQIVND in the germline V gene (reference sequence).